Listed below are T cell receptor beta chains from one sample, sequenced in a study of regulatory and conventional T cells in RAG deficiency. Generated by immunoSEQ multiplex PCR, the TCRdb table keeps only in-frame clones and is missing some. The table has about 20,000 clones, about nine tenths seen once; the top ten hold 1.4% to 1.5%. The same sample was also studied in work on regulatory T cells.

Input material: Tregs sorted from blood. The receptors shown here come from a human donor in good health. Both conserved end residues are part of each CDR3. Each record gives: clone size, D gene, J gene, V gene, CDR3 protein, CDR3 DNA. A D gene is named only where the DNA matches it firmly. A row's size may be missing; if present it is once, few, many or a size class.

NA NA TRBJ2-1 TRBV7-2 CASRPLLEARFYNEQFF TGTGCCAGCAGACCTCTACTGGAAGCTCGTTTTTACAATGAGCAGTTCTTC
few NA TRBJ2-1 TRBV28 CASIGGADPYNEQFF TGTGCCAGCATTGGGGGGGCGGATCCGTACAATGAGCAGTTCTTC
NA NA TRBJ1-4 TRBV19 CASTPGRGPNEKLFF TGTGCCAGTACCCCGGGCAGGGGACCTAATGAAAAACTGTTTTTT
NA NA TRBJ2-2 TRBV21-1 CASGGGGELFF TGTGCCAGCGGAGGGGGCGGGGAGCTGTTTTTT
NA NA TRBJ2-3 TRBV5-1 CASAGTPTDTQYF TGCGCCAGCGCCGGGACACCCACAGATACGCAGTATTTT
NA NA TRBJ1-1 TRBV19 CASSFGGVGTEAFF TGTGCCAGTAGCTTCGGTGGGGTTGGCACTGAAGCTTTCTTT
few TRBD2 TRBJ2-1 TRBV11-2 CASSLREFRGGPYNEQFF TGTGCCAGCAGCTTAAGGGAGTTTCGCGGGGGGCCCTACAATGAGCAGTTCTTC
NA NA TRBJ2-5 TRBV18 CASSPPGGFAGETQYF TGTGCCAGCTCACCACCGGGAGGTTTTGCGGGAGAGACCCAGTACTTC
NA TRBD1 TRBJ1-6 TRBV30 CAWSRTGGGSPLHF TGTGCCTGGAGTCGTACAGGGGGAGGTTCACCCCTCCACTTT
NA NA TRBJ2-7 TRBV11-1 CASSLGLAAGYEQYF TGTGCCAGCAGCTTAGGTTTGGCGGCTGGATACGAGCAGTACTTC
NA NA TRBJ2-7 TRBV18 CASSPPAGSYEQYF TGTGCCAGCTCACCCCCGGCCGGATCCTACGAGCAGTACTTC
once NA TRBJ2-1 TRBV27 CASSPLNNEQFF TGTGCCAGCAGTCCACTAAACAATGAGCAGTTCTTC
NA NA TRBJ2-3 TRBV6-1 CASSANPRGWRGRNTDTQYF TGTGCCAGCAGTGCAAATCCCCGGGGATGGCGCGGCAGGAACACAGATACGCAGTATTTT
NA NA TRBJ2-2 TRBV5-1 CASSLVQGIGGELFF TGCGCCAGCAGCTTGGTACAGGGCATCGGCGGGGAGCTGTTTTTT
NA NA TRBJ1-2 TRBV5-6 CASSLDFGYTF TGTGCCAGCAGCTTGGATTTTGGCTACACCTTC
NA TRBD2 TRBJ2-1 TRBV4-1 CASSQDITSGILNEQFF TGCGCCAGCAGCCAAGATATAACTAGCGGGATTTTAAATGAGCAGTTCTTC
few NA TRBJ1-5 TRBV13 CASSFGRDQPQHF TGTGCCAGCAGCTTTGGGCGGGATCAGCCCCAGCATTTT
NA TRBD2 TRBJ2-1 TRBV7-3 CASSLEGTSGRNEQFF TGTGCCAGCAGCTTAGAAGGGACTAGCGGGAGGAATGAGCAGTTCTTC
NA NA TRBJ2-1 TRBV9 CASSVGPAGKGDEQFF TGTGCCAGCAGCGTGGGGCCAGCGGGCAAGGGCGATGAGCAGTTCTTC
NA TRBD2 TRBJ2-6 TRBV9 CASSASRRAGSSGANVLTF TGTGCCAGCAGCGCGTCGAGGCGAGCGGGGAGCTCTGGGGCCAACGTCCTGACTTTC
NA NA TRBJ2-7 TRBV9 CASSVAPSATTYEQYF TGTGCCAGCAGCGTAGCTCCTAGCGCGACGACCTACGAGCAGTACTTC
NA NA TRBJ1-1 TRBV30 CAWSVRGLGTEAFF TGTGCCTGGAGTGTACGGGGTCTGGGCACTGAAGCTTTCTTT
NA TRBD2 TRBJ2-3 TRBV5-1 CASSLPSGGVGDTQYF TGCGCCAGCAGCTTACCTAGCGGGGGCGTCGGAGATACGCAGTATTTT
NA NA TRBJ1-1 TRBV25-1 CASSETQLSMNTEAFF TGTGCCAGCAGTGAAACACAGTTATCCATGAACACTGAAGCTTTCTTT
NA NA TRBJ2-5 TRBV4-1 CASSQVLRVQETQYF TGCGCCAGCAGCCAAGTACTCAGGGTCCAAGAGACCCAGTACTTC
NA TRBD1 TRBJ1-4 TRBV28 CASSPMKYTGESEKLFF TGTGCCAGCAGCCCCATGAAATATACAGGGGAATCTGAAAAACTGTTTTTT
NA NA TRBJ2-1 TRBV5-1 CASYLGEGYNEQFF TGCGCCTCCTATTTAGGTGAAGGGTACAATGAGCAGTTCTTC
NA NA TRBJ2-7 TRBV6-1 CASSRVPAYEQYF TGTGCCAGCAGTCGCGTGCCCGCCTACGAGCAGTACTTC
NA NA TRBJ1-3 TRBV5-1 CASSLDLSGNTIYF TGCGCCAGCAGCTTAGACCTTTCTGGAAACACCATATATTTT
once TRBD2 TRBJ2-7 TRBV5-1 CASSRGGIIESSYEQYF TGCGCCAGCAGCCGGGGAGGGATTATAGAAAGCTCCTACGAGCAGTACTTC
NA TRBD1 TRBJ2-7 TRBV30 CAWSVGTDYEQYF TGTGCCTGGAGTGTAGGGACAGACTACGAGCAGTACTTC
NA NA TRBJ1-3 TRBV28 CASSLNRMRFSGNTIYF TGTGCCAGCAGTTTGAACCGAATGAGGTTCTCTGGAAACACCATATATTTT
NA TRBD1 TRBJ1-2 TRBV30 CAWSVFGTAINYGYTF TGTGCCTGGAGTGTTTTCGGGACAGCGATTAACTATGGCTACACCTTC
NA NA TRBJ1-1 TRBV6-5 CASSSSGLGNTEAFF TGTGCCAGCAGTTCCTCGGGACTGGGAAACACTGAAGCTTTCTTT
NA TRBD2 TRBJ2-7 TRBV5-4 CASSVGLAGYEQYF TGTGCCAGCAGCGTAGGACTAGCGGGGTACGAGCAGTACTTC
NA NA TRBJ1-2 TRBV10-3 CAISERGGDYGYTF TGTGCCATCAGTGAGAGGGGGGGAGACTATGGCTACACCTTC
NA NA TRBJ1-5 TRBV6-5 CASSETGFHQPQHF TGTGCCAGCAGTGAAACAGGGTTCCATCAGCCCCAGCATTTT
NA TRBD1 TRBJ1-1 TRBV6-9 CASRKGQGRMNTEAFF TGTGCCAGCAGAAAGGGACAGGGTCGTATGAACACTGAAGCTTTCTTT
NA NA TRBJ2-5 TRBV9 CASSVRGLPGGETQYF TGTGCCAGCAGCGTACGGGGGCTACCTGGCGGGGAGACCCAGTACTTC